A single sample gave rise to the 9 T cell receptor beta chains below, sequenced in a study of identical twins. Each CDR3 protein is one row after TCRdb ran MiXCR on the 5' RACE reads. This sample has about 550,000 distinct CDR3 sequences, with around 24% found just once. These same records also appear under a second study, on yellow fever vaccine responses in identical twins.

The sequenced material came from CD4+ T cells sorted from blood. Receptors originate from a woman under 30 in good health.

CDR3 loop: CASSRRDRGGQDSGNTIYF. The CDR3 DNA is TGCGCCAGCAGCCGCCGGGACAGGGGCGGGCAAGACTCTGGAAACACCATATATTTT. The rearrangement joins TRBV5-1 to TRBJ1-3, with TRBD1 matching over 10 bases. The V gene end was trimmed by 4 bases and the J gene end by 0 bases; junction bases not matched to a gene: 13. The CDR3 contains 19 residues. The germline gives CDR1 SGHRS, CDR2 YFSETQ.

The chain has TRBV6-1 and TRBJ1-6; 8 positions agree with TRBD1. Germline trimming cut 6 bases from V and 10 bases from J; bases unmatched to any gene: 8. CDR1 and CDR2 from the germline V gene are MNHNS and SASEGT. CDR3 length: 14 residues. The chain's CDR3 is CASSSDRDRSPLHF. In DNA form, the CDR3 reads TGTGCCAGCAGCTCTGACAGGGACAGGTCACCCCTCCACTTT.

This clonotype was seen many times. CDR3 sequence: CASSLLAGVGNEQFF. The DNA of the CDR3 is TGTGCCAGCAGCTTATTAGCGGGAGTGGGTAATGAGCAGTTCTTC. This chain joins TRBV7-2 and TRBJ2-1; 9 positions match TRBD2. Germline V gene data show CDR1 as SGHTA and CDR2 as FQGNSA. The CDR3 consists of 15 residues. Losses at the gene ends were 2 bases for V and 7 bases for J; bases not matched to a gene: 6.

In this sample, this clonotype turned up a few times. The chain uses TRBV12-3 or TRBV12-4 and TRBJ2-5; D is uncertain. V was trimmed by 5 bases and J by 5 bases, leaving 15 bases between them. CDR3 length: 14 residues. This chain's CDR3 is CASSRALVPETQYF. The DNA of the CDR3 is TGTGCCAGCAGTCGTGCGCTAGTACCTGAGACCCAGTACTTC.

At least ten counts were recorded for this clonotype. The chain is built from TRBV15 and TRBJ2-3; 9 nucleotides line up with TRBD2. The CDR3 runs 16 residues. Germline V lookup: CDR1 LNHNV, CDR2 YYDKDF (reference sequence). Trimming removed 2 bases from V and 4 bases from J; junction bases left unmatched: 7. The CDR3 DNA follows: TGTGCCACCAGCAGATGGTCTCTAGCGGGGCCAGATACGCAGTATTTT. Protein: CATSRWSLAGPDTQYF.

This clonotype was picked up many times. This rearrangement joins TRBV20-1 to TRBJ1-1; D gene uncertain. The CDR3 has 13 amino acids. Trimming left V 4 bases short and J 0 bases short, with 9 bases between. Germline CDR1 is DFQATT and CDR2 is SNEGSKA (reference sequence). CDR3: CSATDSLNTEAFF. The CDR3 DNA reads as TGCAGTGCTACGGACTCCCTGAACACTGAAGCTTTCTTT.

The V gene is TRBV7-9, the J gene TRBJ1-2; 7 nucleotides align to TRBD1. The CDR3 runs to 16 residues. CDR1 is SEHNR and CDR2 is FQNEAQ in the germline V gene (reference sequence). Trimming at V came to 5 bases and at J to 3 bases, leaving 12 bases not matched to a gene. DNA for the CDR3: TGTGCCAGCAGCGCGATGGACAGGCGAACGGACTATGGCTACACCTTC. Its protein product is CASSAMDRRTDYGYTF.

The genes are TRBV11-2 and TRBJ2-7; tentatively, D is TRBD2 (6 bases). The CDR3 runs 14 residues. Trimming stripped 2 bases from V and 1 base from J, with 9 bases between. From germline, CDR1 is SGHAT and CDR2 FQNNGV. CDR3 nucleotides: TGTGCCAGCAGCTTAATGGCGGGATCCTACGAGCAGTACGTC. It is translated as CASSLMAGSYEQYV.

This clonotype was detected only a few times. V is TRBV12-3 or TRBV12-4 and J is TRBJ1-2; D ambiguous. The CDR3 length is 13 residues. The germline V and J ends were trimmed by 6 bases and 3 bases, with 11 bases remaining between them. CDR3 nucleotide sequence: TGTGCCAGCAGGAGTACAGTAGACTATGGCTACACCTTC. Its protein is CASRSTVDYGYTF.